These 20 T cell receptor beta chains came from one sample sequenced in a study of blood T cell repertoires in COVID-19. Some clones are missing from TCRdb's copy, which holds only in-frame ones; the method was immunoSEQ multiplex PCR. The sample holds about 500,000 clones, about 90% seen once. The sequenced material came from PBMCs or T cells enriched from blood (not recorded which). The source of these receptors is a woman aged 18-29 years who had recovered from COVID-19.

The chain couples TRBV3-1 (or the pseudogene TRBV3-2) to TRBJ2-3, with 10 bases fitting TRBD2. This CDR3 spans 16 amino acids. Germline V gene lookup returns CDR1 LGHDT and CDR2 YNNKEL (reference sequence). The V gene end was trimmed by 6 bases and the J gene end by 4 bases; junction bases not matched to a gene: 10. CDR3 nucleotide sequence: TGTGCCAGCAGTCTCGCTAGCGGGGGAAGGGCAGATACGCAGTATTTT. Translated: CASSLASGGRADTQYF.

V gene TRBV6-2 or TRBV6-3 combines with J gene TRBJ2-3; 7 bases are shared with TRBD1. Germline V gene sequence: CDR1 MNHEY, CDR2 SVGEGT. This CDR3 spans 16 amino acids. J lost 5 bases, V lost 1 base, and 9 bases had no gene match. The chain's CDR3 is CASSYLQGNIRDTQYF. CDR3 sequence (DNA): TGTGCCAGCAGTTACTTACAGGGGAATATCCGAGATACGCAGTATTTT.

The V and J genes are TRBV9 and TRBJ1-3, with a weak D call TRBD1 (5 bases). Germline values: CDR1 SGDLS, CDR2 YYNGEE. The CDR3 is made up of 15 amino acids. The ends were cut back, 3 bases at V and 0 bases at J, with 10 bases in the middle. CDR3 residues: CASSADKSSGNTIYF. CDR3 sequence (DNA): TGTGCCAGCAGCGCGGACAAATCCTCTGGAAACACCATATATTTT.

The chain has TRBV10-3 and TRBJ2-1; 7 bases fit TRBD1. This CDR3 spans 15 amino acids. Per the germline V gene, CDR1 is ENHRY and CDR2 is SYGVKD. J lost 4 bases, V lost 5 bases, and 8 bases had no gene match. The CDR3 DNA reads TGTGCCATCAGTTGGGGACAGCGCGATTACAATGAGCAGTTCTTC. Translation: CAISWGQRDYNEQFF.

The V gene is TRBV7-9, the J gene TRBJ1-1; 8 positions agree with TRBD1. CDR1 and CDR2 from the germline V gene are SEHNR and FQNEAQ (reference sequence). With V trimmed by 5 bases and J by 1 base, 6 bases remained unmatched. The CDR3 spans 15 residues. The CDR3, as DNA: TGTGCCAGCAGCCCTGGACAGGGTGGGAACACTGAAGCTTTCTTT. Protein product: CASSPGQGGNTEAFF.

The V call is TRBV3-1 (or the pseudogene TRBV3-2), the J call TRBJ1-1; D unresolved. The CDR3 consists of 15 residues. V was trimmed by 1 base and J by 3 bases, leaving 12 bases between them. The germline gives CDR1 LGHDT, CDR2 YNNKEL (reference sequence). Here the CDR3 reads CASSQVWRVDTEAFF. CDR3 sequence (DNA): TGTGCCAGCAGCCAAGTCTGGCGGGTCGACACTGAAGCTTTCTTT.

This sequence joins TRBV5-1 and TRBJ2-2, with a possible D match to TRBD2 (6 bases). The germline V gene has CDR1 SGHRS and CDR2 YFSETQ. This CDR3 contains 12 residues. V lost 3 bases, J lost 7 bases, and 7 bases lay in between. CDR3 in amino acids: CASSWGDGELFF. For the CDR3, the DNA is TGCGCCAGCAGCTGGGGGGACGGGGAGCTGTTTTTT.

This rearrangement joins TRBV10-3 to TRBJ1-1; maybe TRBD1 (6 bases). CDR1 is ENHRY and CDR2 is SYGVKD in the germline V gene. CDR3 length: 14 residues. V shed 6 bases and J shed 4 bases, with 15 bases lying between them. CDR3 region: CAIREQGWGTEAFF. As DNA, the CDR3 is TGTGCCATCAGAGAACAGGGTTGGGGCACTGAAGCTTTCTTT.

The rearrangement uses TRBV5-6 and TRBJ2-3; 9 bases agree with TRBD1. Germline loops: CDR1 SGHDT, CDR2 YYEEEE. The CDR3 is 15 amino acids. V lost 1 base, J lost 4 bases, and 4 bases stayed unmatched. The chain's CDR3 is CASSLLTGGADTQYF. In nucleotides, the CDR3 is TGTGCCAGCAGCTTGTTAACAGGGGGCGCAGATACGCAGTATTTT.

The chain has TRBV5-1 and TRBJ2-6; weak D call: TRBD1 (5 bases). Between the trimmed V and J ends, which lost 1 base and 0 bases, there was a span of 11 bases. Per the germline V gene, CDR1 is SGHRS and CDR2 is YFSETQ. The CDR3 is made up of 17 amino acids. CDR3 amino acids: CASSLLQGSSGANVLTF. The CDR3 DNA sequence: TGCGCCAGCAGCTTGCTGCAGGGTAGCTCTGGGGCCAACGTCCTGACTTTC.

The rearrangement links TRBV3-1 (or the pseudogene TRBV3-2) to TRBJ1-5; the D is unclear. V was cut by 1 base and J by 4 bases, with 5 bases left in between. There are 13 residues in the CDR3. Germline V CDR1 and CDR2: LGHDT, YNNKEL (reference sequence). This chain's CDR3 is CASSQGTNQPQHF. The CDR3 DNA reads as TGTGCCAGCAGCCAAGGAACAAATCAGCCCCAGCATTTT.

Turning to this clone: The sample holds other DNA sequences that translate to the same CDR3. The chain joins TRBV30 to TRBJ1-5; D is uncertain. V lost 0 bases to trimming and J lost 4 bases, with 7 bases between them. CDR1 and CDR2 from the germline V gene are GTSNPN and SVGIG (reference sequence). CDR3 size: 13 residues. CDR3 coding DNA: TGTGCCTGGAGTGTACAGTCGAATCAGCCCCAGCATTTT. Translating it yields CAWSVQSNQPQHF. Full variable domain (rest looked up from reference TRBV30 and TRBJ1-5): SQTIHQWPATLVQPVGSPLSLECTVEGTSNPNLYWYRQAAGRGLQLLFYSVGIGQISSEVPQNLSASRPQDRQFILSSKKLLLSDSGFYLCAWSVQSNQPQHFGDGTRLSIL.

This chain connects TRBV30 to TRBJ1-4, with 8 nucleotides matching TRBD1. Germline-derived CDR1 and CDR2 are GTSNPN and SVGIG (reference sequence). The CDR3 contains 15 residues. V lost 0 bases, J lost 8 bases, and 8 bases stayed unmatched. The CDR3 DNA sequence: TGTGCCTGGAGTGTACGAGGACAGGGCCGGGAAAAACTGTTTTTT. This encodes CAWSVRGQGREKLFF. The complete variable domain, with remaining parts taken from reference TRBV30 and TRBJ1-4, reads SQTIHQWPATLVQPVGSPLSLECTVEGTSNPNLYWYRQAAGRGLQLLFYSVGIGQISSEVPQNLSASRPQDRQFILSSKKLLLSDSGFYLCAWSVRGQGREKLFFGSGTQLSVL.

CDR3 sequence: CSASQQGAREAFF. The DNA of the CDR3 is TGCAGTGCTAGTCAGCAGGGGGCAAGGGAAGCTTTCTTT. The chain is built from TRBV20-1 and TRBJ1-1; TRBD1 aligns across 8 bases. Trimming took 3 bases from V and 8 from J; bases not matched to a gene: 8. CDR1 DFQATT and CDR2 SNEGSKA come from the germline V gene (reference sequence). The CDR3 runs 13 residues.

The chain links TRBV15 to TRBJ2-3; TRBD2 might be the D (6 bases). Germline V gene lookup returns CDR1 LNHNV and CDR2 YYDKDF (reference sequence). Trimming removed 5 bases at V and 7 bases at J, with 22 bases between. This CDR3 has 16 amino acids. Written as DNA, the CDR3 is TGTGCCACCAGCCTCGGGACGGGCCCGGGGAGGAATACGCAGTATTTT. Translated: CATSLGTGPGRNTQYF.

This sequence joins TRBV9 and TRBJ2-2; D call uncertain. Looked up from germline, CDR1 is SGDLS and CDR2 is YYNGEE. V gave up 3 bases and J gave up 7 bases, with 13 bases separating them. The CDR3 loop spans 14 amino acids. CDR3 amino acids: CASSATPLHGELFF. The CDR3 nucleotides are TGTGCCAGCAGCGCCACGCCGTTACACGGGGAGCTGTTTTTT.

This rearrangement joins TRBV5-4 to TRBJ1-1; 8 bases are a match to TRBD1. The germline gives CDR1 SGHNT, CDR2 YYREEE (reference sequence). Trimming removed 3 bases from V and 1 base from J; junction bases left unmatched: 5. The CDR3 is 15 residues long. DNA of the CDR3: TGTGCCAGCAGCTACACAGGGGGGAAGAACACTGAAGCTTTCTTT. This codes for CASSYTGGKNTEAFF.

The chain is built from TRBV18 and TRBJ1-5, with TRBD1 identical over 8 bases. V gave up 6 bases and J gave up 7 bases; unmatched junction bases: 5. The length of the CDR3 is 13 residues. CDR1 KGHSH and CDR2 LQKENI come from the germline V gene. DNA of the CDR3: TGTGCCAGCTCGCAGACAGGGGACCAGCCCCAGCATTTT. Translating it yields CASSQTGDQPQHF.

The chain recombines TRBV7-9 with TRBJ1-1, with 9 bases that match TRBD1. V was clipped by 3 bases and J by 3 bases; unmatched bases: 8. The V gene's germline CDR1 is SEHNR and CDR2 FQNEAQ (reference sequence). The CDR3 length is 16 residues. This chain's CDR3 is CASSFLDRGFDTEAFF. The CDR3 DNA is TGTGCCAGCAGCTTTCTAGACAGGGGGTTCGACACTGAAGCTTTCTTT.

The rearrangement joins TRBV11-2 to TRBJ1-2; D is perhaps TRBD1 (5 bases). CDR1 and CDR2 from the germline V gene are SGHAT and FQNNGV. The CDR3 loop spans 16 amino acids. V was trimmed by 4 bases and J by 5 bases, leaving 20 bases between them. CDR3 bases: TGTGCCAGCAGCTCTATCGGGCCCCGGGCAGGGTATGGCTACACCTTC. It encodes CASSSIGPRAGYGYTF.